The entry below describes one T cell receptor (beta chain). The data originate from a study of blood T cell repertoires in COVID-19. Study details: Samples representing acute and convalescent COVID-19 were sourced from the United States, Italy and Spain. Sources were T cells, B-cell-depleted T cells, or PBMCs; the material itself was cDNA or gDNA.

Study processing details: It was from reference gene primer amplification that nucleated cell counts were estimated. The data were produced by immunoSEQ multiplex PCR, yet TCRdb's version contains in-frame clones alone and is incomplete. D and trimming were read from the DNA, whereas the V and J calls and clone size are those reported in that table. The sample contains 250,000 to 350,000 clones, around nine tenths of which appear only once. V lost 6 bases and J lost 3; bases outside the gene matches: 8. CDR1 MGHRA and CDR2 YSYEKL come from the germline V gene. This CDR3 spans 16 amino acids. Sequencing input: peripheral blood. The J gene is TRBJ2-7, the V gene TRBV4-1, with 13 bases fitting TRBD2. The TCR was taken from a woman aged 50 to 60 with active or convalescent COVID-19. The chain's CDR3 is CASRPTWTSGGYEQYF. CDR3 in DNA: TGCGCCAGCAGACCAACTTGGACTAGCGGGGGCTACGAGCAGTACTTC.